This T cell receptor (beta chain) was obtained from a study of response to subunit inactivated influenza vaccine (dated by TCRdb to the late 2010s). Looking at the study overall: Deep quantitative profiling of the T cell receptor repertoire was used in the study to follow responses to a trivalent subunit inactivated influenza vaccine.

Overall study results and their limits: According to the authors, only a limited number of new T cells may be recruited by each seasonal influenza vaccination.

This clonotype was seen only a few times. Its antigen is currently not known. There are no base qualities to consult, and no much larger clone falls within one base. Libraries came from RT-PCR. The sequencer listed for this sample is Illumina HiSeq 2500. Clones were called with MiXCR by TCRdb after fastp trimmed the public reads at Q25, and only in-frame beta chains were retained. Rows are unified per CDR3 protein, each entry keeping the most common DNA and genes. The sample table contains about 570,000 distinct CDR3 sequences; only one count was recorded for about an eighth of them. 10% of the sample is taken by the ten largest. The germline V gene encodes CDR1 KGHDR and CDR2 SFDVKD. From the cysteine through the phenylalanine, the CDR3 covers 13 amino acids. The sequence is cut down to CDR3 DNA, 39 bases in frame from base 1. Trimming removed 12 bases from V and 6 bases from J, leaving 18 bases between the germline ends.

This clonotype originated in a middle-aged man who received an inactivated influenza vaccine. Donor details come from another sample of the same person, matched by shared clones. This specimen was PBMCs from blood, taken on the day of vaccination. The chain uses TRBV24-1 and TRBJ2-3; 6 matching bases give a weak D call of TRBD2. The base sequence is TGTGCCTCTGGGGGGAAAACGCACGATACGCAGTATTTT. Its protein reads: CASGGKTHDTQYF.